This TCR beta chain was obtained from a study of post-analysis software for immune sequencing data. Study as a whole: Relapsing-remitting, secondary progressive and progressive-relapsing courses of multiple sclerosis were included. Study-level points and caveats: Controls had lower frequencies than patients of about 5 TRBV segments, which included TRBV5-6, TRBV5-1 and TRBV20-1. Significantly lower normalized Chao1 diversity was seen in multiple sclerosis patients than in controls.

Trimming shortened V by 2 bases and J by 7 bases, and 15 bases separated the two germline ends. This CDR3 spans 14 amino acids. The TCR beta cDNA libraries contained unique molecular identifiers. TCRdb reprocessed the PCR reads via MiXCR and lists one record per CDR3 protein. The table has approximately 400,000 distinct CDR3 sequences, 30% to 45% seen once. This clonotype was counted between two and nine times. Its matching antigen is unknown. The sample was blood. The chain uses TRBV12-3 or TRBV12-4 and TRBJ2-7; D may correspond to TRBD1 or TRBD2 (5 bases each). The sequence was obtained from a girl aged 10 to 17 with multiple sclerosis. CDR3 coding DNA: TGTGCCAGCAGTTTAACCGGGGACCTGGGGGAGCAGTACTTC. Encoded protein: CASSLTGDLGEQYF.